The rows below give T cell receptor beta chains drawn from one sample of a study of blood T cells in healthy people across ages. Using its own MiXCR run on the 5' RACE reads, TCRdb lists one record per CDR3 protein. The table includes 700,000 or so distinct CDR3 sequences, roughly 41% detected once. The source material was blood. The receptors were sampled from a man older than 75 in good health. Both conserved end residues are part of each CDR3. The D gene is left open where the match is weak. Rows give clone size only sometimes, using once, few, many, or a class for an expanded clone.

J	size	length	D	V	CDR3	DNA
TRBJ1-5	NA	18	TRBD1	TRBV3-1	CASSQDHSTGVGRCAQHF	TGTGCCAGCAGCCAAGACCACTCGACAGGGGTCGGCCGTTGCGCCCAGCATTTT
TRBJ1-1	NA	16	NA	TRBV5-4	CASSPVQGGMNTEAFF	TGTGCCAGCAGCCCTGTACAGGGAGGAATGAACACTGAAGCTTTCTTT
TRBJ2-1	NA	12	NA	TRBV30	CAWSLQRDEQFF	TGTGCCTGGAGTCTCCAAAGGGATGAGCAGTTCTTC
TRBJ2-3	many	16	TRBD1	TRBV7-7	CASSLAPGQGVGTQYF	TGTGCTAGCAGCTTGGCCCCGGGACAGGGAGTCGGTACGCAGTATTTT
TRBJ1-2	once	14	TRBD1	TRBV7-2	CASSLRQGEYGYTF	TGTGCCAGCAGCCTTAGACAGGGGGAATATGGCTACACCTTC
TRBJ1-4	many	17	NA	TRBV4-1	CASSSGTPPVTNEKLFF	TGCGCCAGCAGCTCGGGGACGCCTCCGGTAACTAATGAAAAACTGTTTTTT
TRBJ1-2	NA	13	NA	TRBV6-2/TRBV6-3	CASSPQKFYGYTF	TGTGCCAGCAGCCCTCAGAAGTTCTATGGCTACACCTTC
TRBJ2-4	few	17	NA	TRBV11-3	CASSLVWSFLAKNIQYF	TGTGCCAGCAGCTTAGTTTGGAGTTTCCTAGCCAAAAACATTCAGTACTTC
TRBJ2-2	many	13	NA	TRBV14	CASSQELTGELFF	TGTGCCAGCAGCCAAGAATTAACCGGGGAGCTGTTTTTT
TRBJ1-1	few	11	NA	TRBV14	CASSQGPEAFF	TGTGCCAGCAGCCAGGGCCCTGAAGCTTTCTTT
TRBJ2-3	NA	17	NA	TRBV21-1	CASSFLIRDPGSYEQYF	TGTGCCAGCAGCTTTTTAATCCGGGACCCCGGCTCCTACGAGCAGTATTTT
TRBJ2-3	NA	16	NA	TRBV27	CASRRDRSPSTDTQYF	TGTGCCAGCAGACGAGACAGGAGCCCTAGCACAGATACGCAGTATTTT
TRBJ2-1	once	15	TRBD2	TRBV28	CASTPDLAGYYEQFF	TGTGCCAGCACCCCCGACCTAGCGGGATACTATGAGCAGTTCTTC
TRBJ1-2	NA	13	TRBD1	TRBV29-1	CSAPGTGDYDYTF	TGCAGCGCTCCCGGGACAGGAGATTATGACTACACCTTC
TRBJ2-7	NA	14	TRBD1	TRBV7-8	CASTRDRWSYEQYF	TGTGCCAGCACGAGGGACAGGTGGTCCTACGAGCAGTACTTC
TRBJ2-1	NA	15	TRBD2	TRBV29-1	CSVEAGLAGRSEQFF	TGCAGCGTTGAAGCGGGACTAGCGGGGAGAAGCGAGCAGTTCTTC
TRBJ1-1	NA	11	NA	TRBV30	CAWSPGTEAFF	TGTGCCTGGAGTCCGGGGACTGAAGCTTTCTTT
TRBJ2-3	NA	18	TRBD2	TRBV4-2	CASSQDQRLAGVIDTQYF	TGTGCCAGCAGCCAAGATCAACGACTAGCGGGAGTAATTGATACGCAGTATTTT
TRBJ2-7	few	15	NA	TRBV28	CASSNTKAPPYEQYF	TGTGCCAGCAGTAACACAAAAGCCCCCCCCTACGAGCAGTACTTC
TRBJ2-3	NA	16	NA	TRBV20-1	CSAWALWQASTDTQYF	TGCAGTGCTTGGGCCCTTTGGCAGGCTAGTACAGATACGCAGTATTTT
TRBJ2-7	NA	14	NA	TRBV6-5	CASSYGPTTYEQYF	TGTGCCAGCAGTTACGGACCGACGACCTACGAGCAGTACTTC
TRBJ2-5	few	16	TRBD1	TRBV11-2	CASSLPPGQIESTQYF	TGTGCCAGCAGCTTACCACCGGGACAGATAGAGTCGACCCAGTACTTC
TRBJ2-7	NA	14	TRBD1	TRBV6-2/TRBV6-3	CASRATGAYYEQYF	TGTGCCAGCAGGGCGACAGGGGCTTACTACGAGCAGTACTTC
TRBJ2-5	NA	16	NA	TRBV7-9	CASSLGLTDPQETQYF	TGTGCCAGCAGCTTAGGATTAACCGACCCCCAAGAGACCCAGTACTTC
TRBJ2-1	few	16	TRBD1	TRBV5-4	CASSQDSTGKYNEQFF	TGTGCCAGCAGCCAGGATTCGACAGGGAAATACAATGAGCAGTTCTTC
TRBJ1-2	NA	11	NA	TRBV7-2	CASSPEVGYTF	TGTGCCAGCAGCCCCGAAGTTGGCTACACCTTC
TRBJ2-7	NA	14	TRBD1	TRBV2	CASISGQGTWEQYF	TGTGCCAGCATTTCGGGACAGGGGACTTGGGAGCAGTACTTC
TRBJ2-1	few	18	NA	TRBV9	CASSFPTGGGRSYNEQFF	TGTGCCAGCAGCTTCCCGACTGGGGGGGGGCGATCCTACAATGAGCAGTTCTTC
TRBJ2-1	NA	12	NA	TRBV5-1	CASSLPPNEQFF	TGCGCCAGCAGCTTGCCCCCGAATGAGCAGTTCTTC
TRBJ1-5	NA	16	NA	TRBV7-2	CASSLGGPPGNQPQHF	TGTGCCAGCAGCTTAGGCGGGCCCCCTGGCAATCAGCCCCAGCATTTT
TRBJ1-6	NA	16	TRBD1	TRBV28	CASSLILTGGNSPLHF	TGTGCCAGCAGTTTAATCCTGACAGGGGGAAATTCACCCCTCCACTTT
TRBJ2-7	few	14	TRBD1	TRBV6-5	CASRAATGVYEQYF	TGTGCCAGCAGGGCCGCGACAGGGGTCTACGAGCAGTACTTC
TRBJ2-5	NA	13	TRBD1	TRBV28	CAGGTGRSETQYF	TGTGCCGGCGGGACAGGGAGATCGGAGACCCAGTACTTC
TRBJ2-5	few	15	NA	TRBV20-1	CSARDYRFPGETQYF	TGCAGTGCTAGAGATTACAGGTTTCCCGGGGAGACCCAGTACTTC
TRBJ2-5	few	15	NA	TRBV6-5	CASSYALEASETQYF	TGTGCCAGCAGTTACGCGTTAGAAGCGTCGGAGACCCAGTACTTC
TRBJ2-1	NA	13	NA	TRBV7-2	CASSLGTVDEQFF	TGCGCCAGCAGCTTAGGTACGGTCGATGAGCAGTTCTTC
TRBJ2-1	NA	14	NA	TRBV6-2/TRBV6-3	CASSSTSGIAEQFF	TGTGCCAGCAGTTCGACGTCAGGGATAGCTGAGCAGTTCTTC
TRBJ2-1	NA	17	TRBD2	TRBV7-9	CASSLGGTSGGLGEQFF	TGTGCCAGCAGCTTAGGAGGGACTAGCGGGGGCCTCGGTGAGCAGTTCTTC
TRBJ2-7	many	14	TRBD2	TRBV5-8	CASSAGLAGNEQYF	TGTGCCAGCAGCGCGGGACTAGCAGGCAACGAGCAGTACTTC
TRBJ2-7	NA	16	NA	TRBV14	CASSRPGVRARNEQYF	TGTGCCAGCAGCCGCCCGGGGGTGAGGGCTAGGAACGAGCAGTACTTC
TRBJ2-1	NA	17	TRBD2	TRBV6-1	CASSAPTSGRADDEQFF	TGTGCCAGCAGTGCCCCGACTAGCGGGAGGGCTGACGATGAGCAGTTCTTC
TRBJ2-5	NA	15	TRBD2	TRBV28	CASRPIAGAVETQYF	TGTGCCAGCAGGCCGATAGCGGGAGCCGTTGAGACCCAGTACTTC
TRBJ2-7	NA	13	TRBD2	TRBV20-1	CSARESGIYEQYF	TGCAGTGCTAGAGAGAGCGGGATCTACGAGCAGTACTTC
TRBJ2-7	NA	11	TRBD1	TRBV29-1	CSGDRYNEQYF	TGCAGCGGGGACAGGTACAATGAGCAGTACTTC
TRBJ2-3	NA	17	TRBD1	TRBV2	CASRRQQGAKATDTQYF	TGTGCCAGCAGAAGACAACAGGGGGCAAAGGCCACAGATACGCAGTATTTT
TRBJ1-1	NA	13	NA	TRBV20-1	CSASHPGDFTTFF	TGCAGTGCTTCTCACCCTGGGGATTTTACGACTTTCTTT
TRBJ2-3	NA	15	TRBD1	TRBV5-6	CASSLRQGRTDTQYF	TGTGCCAGCAGCCTCAGACAGGGGAGGACAGATACGCAGTATTTT
TRBJ2-3	NA	14	TRBD1	TRBV9	CASSGGQGAGTQYF	TGTGCCAGCAGCGGGGGACAGGGGGCAGGAACGCAGTATTTT
TRBJ2-6	NA	13	NA	TRBV20-1	CSARRGGANVLTF	TGCAGTGCTCGTAGGGGAGGGGCCAACGTCCTGACTTTC
TRBJ2-5	NA	13	NA	TRBV6-5	CASSRLVQETQYF	TGTGCCAGCAGTAGACTAGTCCAAGAGACCCAGTACTTC
TRBJ2-7	NA	15	TRBD2	TRBV20-1	CSARERTSGSYEQYF	TGCAGTGCTAGAGAGAGGACTAGCGGGAGTTACGAGCAGTACTTC